This TCR beta chain was profiled in a study of OX40 agonist ivuxolimab in advanced cancers. Study-wide points: Low normalized T-cell clonal expansion also characterized some of the nonresponders.

CDR1 LNHDA and CDR2 SQIVND come from the germline V gene (reference sequence). V lost 1 base and J 4 bases, leaving 13 bases between the germline ends. This CDR3 region has 15 residues. Patients were ruled out by autoimmune disease history or systemic immunosuppression. Researchers took blood at baseline, on cycle 4 day 1, and on cycle 7 day 1. Profiled with immunoSEQ multiplex PCR; TCRdb holds only in-frame clones, not every one. The data contain about 58,000 clones, roughly nine tenths of them singletons. About this clone itself: Its antigen is unidentified.

The V call is TRBV19, the J call TRBJ1-2; unclear D gene. The sequencing here drew on CD4+ or CD8+ T cells sorted from blood, taken in a trial of the OX40 agonist ivuxolimab. The clonotype was recovered from an adult with an advanced solid tumor such as melanoma, head and neck, liver or kidney cancer. In DNA form, the CDR3 reads TGTGCCAGTAGTATAGGTGCTTGGACCCTCTATGGCTACACCTTC. This gives the protein CASSIGAWTLYGYTF.